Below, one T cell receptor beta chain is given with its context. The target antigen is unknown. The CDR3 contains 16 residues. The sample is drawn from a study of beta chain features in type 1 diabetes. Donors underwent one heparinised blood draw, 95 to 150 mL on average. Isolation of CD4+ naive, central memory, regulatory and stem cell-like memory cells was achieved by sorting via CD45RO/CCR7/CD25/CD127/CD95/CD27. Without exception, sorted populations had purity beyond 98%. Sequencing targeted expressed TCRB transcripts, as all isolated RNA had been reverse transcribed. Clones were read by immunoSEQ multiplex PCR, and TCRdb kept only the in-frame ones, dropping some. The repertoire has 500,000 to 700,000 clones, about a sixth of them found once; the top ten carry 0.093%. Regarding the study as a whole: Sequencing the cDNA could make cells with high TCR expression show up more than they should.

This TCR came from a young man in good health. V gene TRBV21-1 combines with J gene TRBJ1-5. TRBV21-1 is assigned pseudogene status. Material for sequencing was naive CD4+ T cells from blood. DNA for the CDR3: TGTGCCAGCAGGTCGGAAGAACCGCGTCTGTATCAGCCCCAGCATTTT. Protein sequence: CASRSEEPRLYQPQHF.